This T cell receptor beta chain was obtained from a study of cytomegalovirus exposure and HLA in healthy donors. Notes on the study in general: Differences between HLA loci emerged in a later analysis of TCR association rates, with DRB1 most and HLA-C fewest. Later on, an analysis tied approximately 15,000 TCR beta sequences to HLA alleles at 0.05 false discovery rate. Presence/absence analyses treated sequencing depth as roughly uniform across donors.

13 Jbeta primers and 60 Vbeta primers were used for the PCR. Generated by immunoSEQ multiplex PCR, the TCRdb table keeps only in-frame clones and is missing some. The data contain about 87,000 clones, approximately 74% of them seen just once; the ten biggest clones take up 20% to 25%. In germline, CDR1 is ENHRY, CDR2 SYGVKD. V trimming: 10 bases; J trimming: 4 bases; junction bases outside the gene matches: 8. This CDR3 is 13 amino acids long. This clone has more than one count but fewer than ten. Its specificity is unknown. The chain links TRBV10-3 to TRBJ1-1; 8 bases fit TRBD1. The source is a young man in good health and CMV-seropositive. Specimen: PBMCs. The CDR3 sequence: CATSPGGLTEAFF. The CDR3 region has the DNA TGTGCCACATCGCCAGGGGGCCTCACTGAAGCTTTCTTT.